Listed here are 11 T cell receptor beta chains from one sample, sequenced in a study of T cell responses to AZD1222 COVID-19 vaccine. Clones were read by immunoSEQ multiplex PCR, and TCRdb kept only the in-frame ones, dropping some. This table holds around 180,000 clones, 85% to 90% found once. Here the sequenced sample was peripheral blood, taken 28 days after the second AZD1222 dose. Every receptor here comes from an adult who received the AZD1222 COVID-19 vaccine.

Remarks on this clone: The germline gene is not matched at one end of the junction; a read error may be the cause. This chain links TRBV19 with TRBJ1-6; 7 bases are shared with TRBD1. Germline V CDR1 and CDR2: LNHDA, SQIVND (reference sequence). The CDR3 is 15 residues long. The CDR3 region has the DNA TGTGCCAGTAGTTCGATTGGGACAGATAATTTACCCCTCCACTTT. It yields the protein CASSSIGTDNLPLHF.

The chain has TRBV19 and TRBJ2-2; a possible D gene is TRBD2 (5 bases). CDR3 length: 16 residues. V dropped 5 bases and J dropped 1 base, with 14 bases sitting between them. Germline V gene sequence: CDR1 LNHDA, CDR2 SQIVND (reference sequence). The DNA of the CDR3 is TGTGCCAGTAGTTTCAAAAGTCGGGGGAACACCGGGGAGCTGTTTTTT. Its protein is CASSFKSRGNTGELFF.

The chain couples TRBV7-2 to TRBJ2-7, with no clear D. The CDR3 has 14 residues. Per the germline V gene, CDR1 is SGHTA and CDR2 is FQGNSA. Deletions cut 6 bases from V and 3 bases from J, with 15 bases between. CDR3 nucleotides: TGTGCCAGCAGTCTTTATGATCACCGCTACGAGCAGTACTTC. It codes for CASSLYDHRYEQYF.

The chain has TRBV5-1 and TRBJ2-3; D may be TRBD2 (6 bases). Trimming removed 6 bases from V and 0 bases from J, with 14 bases in between. The V gene's germline CDR1 is SGHRS and CDR2 YFSETQ. This CDR3 contains 15 residues. The chain's CDR3 is CASIWGGVSTDTQYF. The CDR3 DNA sequence: TGCGCCAGCATCTGGGGCGGGGTAAGCACAGATACGCAGTATTTT.

This clone occurred once. This chain joins TRBV11-2 and TRBJ2-1; weak D call: TRBD2 (6 bases). This CDR3 is built from 16 residues. Germline CDR1 reads SGHAT; CDR2 reads FQNNGV. V lost 6 bases and J 0 bases, leaving 15 bases between the germline ends. The CDR3 nucleotides are TGTGCCAGCAGGCGCCTTAGCGGAAGCTCCTACAATGAGCAGTTCTTC. Translation: CASRRLSGSSYNEQFF.

The chain links TRBV7-9 to TRBJ2-5, with D perhaps TRBD2 (5 bases). The V gene's germline CDR1 is SEHNR and CDR2 FQNEAQ (reference sequence). Trimming took off 4 bases at V and 5 bases at J, with 11 bases between the two ends. CDR3 length equals 13 residues. CDR3 sequence reads: CASSSDRRETQYF. CDR3 DNA: TGTGCCAGCAGCTCGGACCGGAGGGAGACCCAGTACTTC.

This chain connects TRBV6-2 or TRBV6-3 to TRBJ2-2; D not certain. Per germline, CDR1 MNHEY and CDR2 SVGEGT. CDR3 length equals 17 residues. The germline V and J ends were trimmed by 5 bases and 0 bases, with 16 bases remaining between them. The CDR3 nucleotides are TGTGCCAGCAGTCCCCCTCTGAGATCTTCGAACACCGGGGAGCTGTTTTTT. Protein: CASSPPLRSSNTGELFF.

A single count supports this clone. CDR3 sequence (DNA): TGTGCCAGCTCACCTATGACTAGCGGTATCGGCCACGAGCAGTACTTC. This codes for CASSPMTSGIGHEQYF. The chain combines TRBV18 with TRBJ2-7; 9 bases are shared with TRBD2. V shed 3 bases, J shed 5 bases, and the junction held 11 bases outside the gene matches. Per the germline V gene, CDR1 is KGHSH and CDR2 is LQKENI. The CDR3 loop spans 16 amino acids.

The chain uses TRBV21-1 and TRBJ2-1; the table's D gene call, TRBD2, was not cross checked with the DNA. TRBV21-1 is given as a pseudogene. The CDR3 has 16 residues. The CDR3: CASSKIAGGSYNEQFF. The CDR3 DNA reads TGTGCCAGCAGCAAGATAGCGGGAGGATCCTACAATGAGCAGTTCTTC.

This clone has only one observation. The V call is TRBV7-3, the J call TRBJ2-7; possible D gene TRBD1, 6 bases. V was trimmed by 2 bases and J by 0 bases, leaving 14 bases between them. Germline V lookup: CDR1 SGHTA, CDR2 FQGTGA. The CDR3 totals 16 residues. CDR3 nucleotide sequence: TGTGCCAGCAGCTTATCAGGGGCCACCAGCTCCTACGAGCAGTACTTC. This translates into CASSLSGATSSYEQYF.

The V call is TRBV12-3 or TRBV12-4, the J call TRBJ1-2, with TRBD1 matching 8 bases. This CDR3 is built from 13 residues. Trimming at V came to 8 bases and at J to 7 bases, leaving 9 bases not matched to a gene. This chain's CDR3 is CASCSQGTGGYTF. The DNA for the CDR3 is TGTGCCAGCTGCTCACAAGGGACAGGTGGCTACACCTTC.